What follows are 24 T cell receptor beta chains derived from one specimen sequenced in a study of cytomegalovirus exposure and HLA in healthy donors. Sequencing used immunoSEQ multiplex PCR; TCRdb keeps in-frame clones, though not all of them. In the table there are 150,000 to 200,000 clones, around nine tenths of which are singletons. The sequencing input was PBMCs. All receptors come from a woman aged 25 to 39 in good health and CMV-seronegative.

In its sample, this clone was seen once. The DNA of the CDR3 is TGCGCCAGCAGCCAAGATCAGGGGTATTCCTACAATGAGCAGTTCTTC. Amino acid sequence: CASSQDQGYSYNEQFF. The V and J genes are TRBV4-1 and TRBJ2-1; tentative D call: TRBD1 (6 bases). V shed 0 bases and J shed 1 base, with 10 bases lying between them. CDR1 is MGHRA, CDR2 YSYEKL, per germline. The CDR3 is 16 residues long.

This clone was seen only a few times. CDR3 sequence reads: CASILRQINTGELFF. The DNA of the CDR3 is TGTGCCAGCATTCTTCGACAGATTAACACCGGGGAGCTGTTTTTT. The chain recombines TRBV6-5 with TRBJ2-2; D is possibly TRBD1 (5 bases). The V and J ends lost 7 bases and 2 bases respectively, with 14 bases between them. CDR1 is MNHEY and CDR2 is SVGAGI in the germline V gene. This CDR3 is built from 15 residues.

V is TRBV15 and J is TRBJ2-1; the match to TRBD1 covers 8 bases. CDR1 LNHNV and CDR2 YYDKDF come from the germline V gene (reference sequence). CDR3 length: 13 residues. V gave up 7 bases and J gave up 7 bases; unmatched junction bases: 6. CDR3 sequence: CATNQGARNEQFF. The CDR3 region has the DNA TGTGCCACCAATCAGGGGGCACGGAATGAGCAGTTCTTC. The full variable domain, in which reference TRBV15 and TRBJ2-1 provide the parts outside the CDR3, is DAMVIQNPRYQVTQFGKPVTLSCSQTLNHNVMYWYQQKSSQAPKLLFHYYDKDFNNEADTPDNFQSRRPNTSFCFLDIRSPGLGDTAMYLCATNQGARNEQFFGPGTRLTVL.

The table lists this clone with a count of one. The rearrangement links TRBV5-1 to TRBJ1-2; no clear D gene. Trimming removed 3 bases from V and 6 bases from J, with 15 bases in between. Germline assignment: CDR1 SGHRS and CDR2 YFSETQ. The CDR3 has 14 amino acids. In DNA form, the CDR3 reads TGCGCCAGCAGCTCGGGAACCACATCACATGGCTACACCTTC. It codes for CASSSGTTSHGYTF.

The V and J genes are TRBV27 and TRBJ1-2; D is possibly TRBD1 (6 bases). V was trimmed by 5 bases and J by 2 bases, leaving 12 bases between them. Germline V gives CDR1 MNHEY, CDR2 SMNVEV (reference sequence). The CDR3 has 14 residues. The CDR3: CASSNPGHNYGYTF. CDR3 coding DNA: TGTGCCAGCAGTAACCCGGGACACAACTATGGCTACACCTTC.

The V and J genes are TRBV6-5 and TRBJ1-1; D not resolved. Trimming removed 0 bases at V and 2 bases at J, with 4 bases between. Germline values: CDR1 MNHEY, CDR2 SVGAGI. The CDR3 is 13 residues long. The CDR3 DNA reads TGTGCCAGCAGTTACTCGACTAACACTGAAGCTTTCTTT. Amino acids: CASSYSTNTEAFF.

The V and J genes are TRBV30 and TRBJ1-2; a weak D match, TRBD1 (6 bases). V gave up 1 base and J gave up 4 bases, with 13 bases separating them. The germline CDR1 and CDR2 sequences are GTSNPN and SVGIG (reference sequence). The CDR3 totals 14 residues. DNA of the CDR3: TGTGCCTGGAGTGGTCTGACAGGCGGCTATGGCTACACCTTC. Its translation is CAWSGLTGGYGYTF.

This chain links TRBV5-1 with TRBJ1-4; 9 bases match TRBD1. With V trimmed by 1 base and J by 7 bases, 11 bases remained unmatched. The CDR3 is 17 amino acids. Germline V gene sequence: CDR1 SGHRS, CDR2 YFSETQ. This CDR3 reads CASSLRTRTGEVEKLFF. CDR3 sequence (DNA): TGCGCCAGCAGCTTGCGGACCCGGACAGGGGAAGTTGAAAAACTGTTTTTT.

The genes are TRBV4-2 and TRBJ2-7, with 8 bases that match TRBD2. The CDR3 has 16 amino acids. The junction had 6 bases not matched to a gene; V was cut back by 1 base and J by 1 base. Germline lookup yields CDR1 LGHNA and CDR2 YNFKEQ. CDR3 region: CASSQVESGGSYEQYF. CDR3 sequence (DNA): TGTGCCAGCAGCCAAGTCGAGAGCGGGGGATCCTACGAGCAGTACTTC.

The chain is built from TRBV5-1 and TRBJ1-2; 7 nucleotides match TRBD1. This CDR3 spans 14 amino acids. Germline V CDR1 and CDR2: SGHRS, YFSETQ. The J segment lost 2 bases and the V segment lost 4 bases, leaving 5 bases of the junction unmatched. CDR3: CASSRDSQNYGYTF. The CDR3 DNA reads as TGCGCCAGCAGCAGGGACAGCCAGAACTATGGCTACACCTTC.

The rearrangement uses TRBV9 and TRBJ2-6; 9 bases fit TRBD2. V shed 0 bases and J 7 bases; nucleotides not matched to a gene: 8. This CDR3 comprises 17 residues. Germline CDR1 reads SGDLS; CDR2 reads YYNGEE. DNA of the CDR3: TGTGCCAGCAGCGTAGGGGTAGCGGGGGCGATAGCCAACGTCCTGACTTTC. This sequence encodes CASSVGVAGAIANVLTF.

The V and J genes are TRBV7-9 and TRBJ1-2; maybe TRBD1 (6 bases). Germline CDR1 reads SEHNR; CDR2 reads FQNEAQ (reference sequence). V was cut by 2 bases and J by 3 bases, with 7 bases left in between. CDR3 length equals 13 residues. The CDR3 here is CASSLKGDYGYTF. The CDR3 DNA follows: TGTGCCAGCAGCTTAAAGGGGGACTATGGCTACACCTTC.

This rearrangement joins TRBV9 to TRBJ1-1; D is ambiguous. The germline gives CDR1 SGDLS, CDR2 YYNGEE. CDR3 length: 14 amino acids. V gave up 0 bases and J gave up 6 bases, with 12 bases separating them. CDR3 amino acids: CASSVAEQKAEAFF. The CDR3 DNA reads TGTGCCAGCAGCGTAGCTGAACAGAAGGCTGAAGCTTTCTTT. Full variable domain (missing parts from reference TRBV9 and TRBJ1-1): DSGVTQTPKHLITATGQRVTLRCSPRSGDLSVYWYQQSLDQGLQFLIQYYNGEERAKGNILERFSAQQFPDLHSELNLSSLELGDSALYFCASSVAEQKAEAFFGQGTRLTVV.

The rearrangement links TRBV7-9 to TRBJ2-2, with TRBD1 identical over 10 bases. V dropped 2 bases and J dropped 2; count of bases not matched to a gene: 8. The CDR3 extends over 18 amino acids. Germline CDR1 and CDR2: SEHNR and FQNEAQ (reference sequence). CDR3 DNA sequence: TGTGCCAGCAGCTTACCCCCCGACAGGGGGCGAAACACCGGGGAGCTGTTTTTT. Translated: CASSLPPDRGRNTGELFF.

The CDR3, as DNA: TGTGCCAGCAGCTTGTACACTAGCGGGGGTACCTACAATGAGCAGTTCTTC. Translating gives CASSLYTSGGTYNEQFF. The V gene is TRBV7-8, the J gene TRBJ2-1; 11 bases align to TRBD2. Germline CDR1 SGHVS, CDR2 FQNEAQ. With 3 bases clipped from V and 2 bases from J, the junction kept 6 bases outside the gene matches. This CDR3 is built from 17 residues.

The rearrangement joins TRBV4-1 to TRBJ2-2; 12 bases map to TRBD1. Trimming removed 5 bases from V and 8 bases from J; junction bases left unmatched: 6. Germline V lookup: CDR1 MGHRA, CDR2 YSYEKL. CDR3 size: 15 residues. CDR3 amino acids: CASSMGQGAVGELFF. The CDR3 coding sequence is TGCGCCAGCAGCATGGGACAGGGGGCCGTTGGGGAGCTGTTTTTT.

The chain combines TRBV19 with TRBJ2-5; tentatively, D is TRBD1 or TRBD2 (6 bases each). The CDR3 totals 15 residues. Germline CDR1 LNHDA, CDR2 SQIVND (reference sequence). V lost 5 bases and J lost 1, with 14 bases in between. CDR3 in DNA: TGTGCCAGTAGTCTAGGACAGACTAGCCAAGAGACCCAGTACTTC. This encodes CASSLGQTSQETQYF.

This chain joins TRBV7-6 and TRBJ2-7, with a weak D call TRBD2 (6 bases). The germline V and J ends were trimmed by 5 bases and 0 bases, with 20 bases remaining between them. The CDR3 is 17 residues long. The germline gives CDR1 SGHVS, CDR2 FNYEAQ. CDR3 sequence reads: CASSTALGGTNSYEQYF. The CDR3 nucleotides read TGTGCCAGCAGCACCGCTTTGGGGGGAACGAACTCCTACGAGCAGTACTTC.

The chain recombines TRBV7-8 with TRBJ2-3, with 8 bases that match TRBD2. Germline V gene data show CDR1 as SGHVS and CDR2 as FQNEAQ. J was trimmed by 2 bases and V by 0 bases; bases with no gene match: 7. The CDR3 has 17 amino acids. The CDR3 sequence is CASSLARAGGSTDTQYF. CDR3 DNA sequence: TGTGCCAGCAGCTTAGCGAGGGCGGGGGGATCCACAGATACGCAGTATTTT.

The chain has TRBV5-4 and TRBJ2-7; perhaps TRBD1 as D (6 bases). This CDR3 contains 16 residues. Trimming took 4 bases from V and 0 from J, leaving 17 bases between them. Germline CDR1 is SGHNT and CDR2 is YYREEE (reference sequence). This CDR3 reads CASSEPGQSSSYEQYF. The CDR3, as DNA: TGTGCCAGCAGCGAGCCGGGACAATCAAGCTCCTACGAGCAGTACTTC.

This sequence joins TRBV19 and TRBJ2-1; D might be TRBD1 (6 bases). The V gene's germline CDR1 is LNHDA and CDR2 SQIVND (reference sequence). The CDR3 is made up of 13 amino acids. Trimming removed 3 bases at V and 4 bases at J, with 7 bases between. This CDR3 is CASSMQGYNEQFF. DNA of the CDR3: TGTGCCAGTAGTATGCAGGGGTACAATGAGCAGTTCTTC.

The chain is built from TRBV4-1 and TRBJ2-7, with a weak D call TRBD1 (6 bases). The ends were cut back, 0 bases at V and 0 bases at J, with 21 bases in the middle. Germline V gene sequence: CDR1 MGHRA, CDR2 YSYEKL. The CDR3 covers 19 residues. The CDR3 here is CASSQDIRGLQGPSYEQYF. In DNA form, the CDR3 reads TGCGCCAGCAGCCAAGATATTCGGGGCCTCCAGGGGCCCTCCTACGAGCAGTACTTC.

This clone was recorded a few times. This sequence joins TRBV7-9 and TRBJ2-2; D may be TRBD1 (6 bases). The CDR3 contains 13 residues. Between the trimmed V and J ends, which lost 1 base and 6 bases, there was a span of 6 bases. In germline, CDR1 is SEHNR, CDR2 FQNEAQ (reference sequence). CDR3 nucleotides: TGTGCCAGCAGCTTAGACAGGGCCGGGGAGCTGTTTTTT. It encodes CASSLDRAGELFF.

The rearrangement uses TRBV9 and TRBJ2-1, with 7 bases identical to TRBD1. Germline V gene data show CDR1 as SGDLS and CDR2 as YYNGEE. CDR3 length: 16 residues. Unmatched junction bases numbered 8, after V lost 3 bases and J lost 2 bases. The CDR3 here is CASSAQGIDPYNEQFF. Here the CDR3 DNA reads TGTGCCAGCAGCGCACAGGGGATTGATCCCTACAATGAGCAGTTCTTC.